The present entry profiles one T cell receptor beta chain with its context. How the authors handled the data: By means of reference gene primer amplification, nucleated cell counts were estimated. Here immunoSEQ multiplex PCR was the method, and the copy in TCRdb shows in-frame clones only, minus some. Clone size and the V and J calls come from that table; the DNA yielded D and trimming. The sample gives 45,000 to 65,000 clones, roughly 83% of which show up once; roughly 10% is in the top ten. V was cut by 1 base and J by 7 bases, with 19 bases left in between. The CDR3 covers 17 residues. Looked up from germline, CDR1 is SGHTA and CDR2 is FQGNSA. Seattle participants joined during active infection and were tracked over time. The data originate from a study of blood T cell repertoires in COVID-19. Background on the study: The samples span acute and convalescent COVID-19 from the United States, Italy and Spain.

The sequence derives from a man aged 25-45 years with COVID-19, enrolled during active disease. Sequencing was carried out using peripheral blood. This chain links TRBV7-2 with TRBJ2-2; D might be TRBD1 (5 bases). The CDR3: CASSLVGGQATGGELFF. DNA of the CDR3: TGTGCCAGCAGCTTAGTTGGCGGACAAGCGACCGGCGGGGAGCTGTTTTTT.